One T cell receptor beta chain is described in this entry. Its specificity is not known. These data originate in a study of chemoradiotherapy in HPV16-positive cancers. Study-wide points: Better recurrence-free survival went with HPV-responsive T-cell expansion in HPV16-positive patients. Candidate HPV-specific clones and E7-related TCR motifs grew in tumor during treatment. Only two HPV16-positive patients supplied the functional HPV-specificity definition.

The germline CDR1 and CDR2 sequences are SGHNT and YYREEE (reference sequence). V shed 0 bases and J shed 2 bases, with 8 bases lying between them. This CDR3 contains 14 residues. Repertoires were generated with immunoSEQ multiplex PCR, while TCRdb's copy carries only in-frame clones and drops some. The sample holds fewer than 40,000 clones; roughly 78% are singletons and the top ten take roughly 3.8%. The rearrangement links TRBV5-4 to TRBJ1-1; the D is unclear. Sequenced material: blood, taken from a patient who underwent chemoradiotherapy. This receptor was obtained from a human donor with HPV-associated anogenital cancer. CDR3 protein: CASSLGAGNTEAFF. The CDR3, as DNA: TGTGCCAGCAGCTTGGGGGCGGGAAACACTGAAGCTTTCTTT.